A single T cell receptor (beta chain) is shown here with its context. A single record per CDR3 protein comes from TCRdb applying MiXCR to the 5' RACE reads. Of roughly 54,000 distinct CDR3 sequences in the sample, approximately 12% were seen once. CDR3 size: 15 residues. V lost 8 bases and J lost 2, with 16 bases in between. Germline lookup yields CDR1 LGHDT and CDR2 YNNKEL (reference sequence). This sample is part of a study of early T cells in non-severe SARS-CoV-2 infection. The source is an adult who was a healthcare worker with PCR-confirmed SARS-CoV-2 infection or an uninfected control (not recorded which). The sequencing input was whole blood. This chain links TRBV3-1 with TRBJ2-1, with D maybe TRBD2 (5 bases). CDR3 sequence reads: CASRTTDGAYNEQFF. The CDR3 coding sequence is TGTGCCAGCCGCACGACCGACGGGGCCTACAATGAGCAGTTCTTC.